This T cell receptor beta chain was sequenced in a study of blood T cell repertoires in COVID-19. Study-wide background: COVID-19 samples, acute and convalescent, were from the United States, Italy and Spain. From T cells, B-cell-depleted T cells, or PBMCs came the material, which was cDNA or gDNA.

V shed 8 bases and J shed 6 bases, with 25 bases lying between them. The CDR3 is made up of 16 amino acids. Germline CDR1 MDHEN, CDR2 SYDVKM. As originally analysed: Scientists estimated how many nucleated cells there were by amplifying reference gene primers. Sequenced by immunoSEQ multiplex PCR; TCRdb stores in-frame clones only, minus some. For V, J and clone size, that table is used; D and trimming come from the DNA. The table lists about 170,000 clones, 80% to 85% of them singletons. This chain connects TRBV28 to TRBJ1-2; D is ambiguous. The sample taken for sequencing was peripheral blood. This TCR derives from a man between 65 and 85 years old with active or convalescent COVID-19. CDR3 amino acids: CASQPDYGREGDGYTF. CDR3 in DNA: TGTGCCAGCCAACCTGATTACGGTCGGGAAGGAGATGGCTACACCTTC.